Shown below are 6 T cell receptor beta chains from a single sample sequenced in a study of shared clonotypes between healthy human individuals. The assay was immunoSEQ multiplex PCR, and TCRdb's table has in-frame clones only and misses some. The profile covers about 1.5 million clones, with approximately 98% appearing a single time and about 0.4% taken by the ten largest. Specimen: naive CD4+ T cells sorted from blood. Documented subset: CD45RA+ positively selected. The receptors here all came from a man aged 25-40 years in good health.

The V call is TRBV27, the J call TRBJ1-1; 10 bases fit TRBD1. This CDR3 is 17 amino acids long. Trimming took 5 bases from V and 1 from J; bases not matched to a gene: 10. CDR1 and CDR2 (germline): MNHEY, SMNVEV (reference sequence). The CDR3 reads CASSAGRTGGPNTEAFF. CDR3 nucleotides: TGTGCCAGCAGTGCTGGGCGGACAGGGGGACCGAACACTGAAGCTTTCTTT.

Worth noting for this clone: Other DNA sequences of this sample code for an identical CDR3. The J gene is TRBJ1-5, the V gene TRBV6-1; D unresolved. The CDR3 totals 11 residues. With 3 bases removed from V and 7 bases from J, the gap between germline ends came to 4 bases. Germline V gene data show CDR1 as MNHNS and CDR2 as SASEGT. CDR3 DNA: TGTGCCAGCAGTGACCCGCAGCCCCAGCATTTT. Translation gives CASSDPQPQHF.

The chain recombines TRBV11-2 with TRBJ1-2; tentative D call: TRBD1 (6 bases). Germline V CDR1 and CDR2: SGHAT, FQNNGV. The CDR3 length is 13 residues. V lost 5 bases and J 7 bases, leaving 14 bases between the germline ends. CDR3 region: CASSITGNFGYTF. CDR3 sequence (DNA): TGTGCCAGCAGCATAACAGGGAATTTTGGCTACACCTTC.

V is TRBV14 and J is TRBJ1-5; D not certain. Trimming pared 4 bases from V and 3 bases from J, leaving 7 bases between. Germline loops: CDR1 SGHDN, CDR2 FVKESK. The CDR3 is made up of 13 amino acids. CDR3 sequence reads: CASSPRNNQPQHF. In DNA, the CDR3 is TGTGCCAGCAGCCCCAGGAACAATCAGCCCCAGCATTTT.

The V gene is TRBV4-3, the J gene TRBJ2-2; TRBD2 matches 12 bases. Per germline, CDR1 LGHNA and CDR2 YSLEER. The length of the CDR3 is 18 residues. The J segment lost 7 bases and the V segment lost 0 bases, leaving 9 bases of the junction unmatched. CDR3 region: CASSQEGRLAGVHGELFF. The CDR3 DNA follows: TGCGCCAGCAGCCAAGAGGGCCGACTAGCGGGAGTTCACGGGGAGCTGTTTTTT.

The CDR3 sequence is CASSSSGRASEEYF. CDR3 DNA sequence: TGTGCCAGCAGCTCTAGCGGGAGGGCAAGTGAAGAGTACTTC. The J gene is TRBJ2-5, the V gene TRBV4-2, with 12 bases that match TRBD2. The germline V gene encodes CDR1 LGHNA and CDR2 YNFKEQ. J gave up 12 bases and V 5 bases, and 10 bases lay outside the gene matches. CDR3 length: 14 residues.